Below, 8 T cell receptor beta chains from the same sample are listed, as sequenced in a study of naive and memory T cell subsets (TCRdb year 2017). Points the paper makes about the study in general: Naive repertoires, especially CD8, contained a few larger clonotypes, possibly memory cells re-expressing CD45RA.

Libraries were prepared through UMI-ligation and nested PCR. Sequencing used an Illumina MiSeq. An equimolar mix of two oligonucleotides covering both TRBC1 and TRBC2 was used as the beta constant-region primer. The ligated cDNA went through four rounds of PCR with nested alpha and beta constant-region primers together with the SP2 primer. The public reads were reprocessed in TCRdb via fastp at Q25 and MiXCR, keeping in-frame beta chains. One record per CDR3 amino acid sequence lists the most common genes and DNA. Counted in this sample were approximately 140,000 distinct CDR3 sequences; about 20% of them appeared once. In total, the top ten clones hold approximately 0.63% of the sample. What these receptors recognize is not known. Sequenced material: naive CD8+ T cells from blood. This specimen's cell subset or site label, interpreted: naive T cells, CD45RA high CD27+. The receptors were gathered from a human donor in good health.

The CDR3 DNA follows: TGCAGCGTAGCTAGCGGGAGCTCCTACGAGCAGTACTTC. It is translated as CSVASGSSYEQYF. The chain uses TRBV29-1 and TRBJ2-7; 10 nucleotides line up with TRBD2. Trimming took 6 bases from V and 0 from J; bases not matched to a gene: 2. The CDR3 contains 13 residues. Germline V CDR1 and CDR2: SQVTM, ANQGSEA.

There are a few counts of this clonotype. The chain recombines TRBV27 with TRBJ2-7, with D perhaps matching TRBD1 or TRBD2 (5 bases each). This CDR3 is built from 13 residues. Trimming removed 4 bases from V and 6 bases from J, with 13 bases in between. Germline values: CDR1 MNHEY, CDR2 SMNVEV (reference sequence). DNA of the CDR3: TGTGCCAGCAGTTCCCAAATTGGGGGCGAGCAGTACTTC. It translates to CASSSQIGGEQYF.

This rearrangement joins TRBV2 to TRBJ1-2; D gene unclear. Germline V lookup: CDR1 SNHLY, CDR2 FYNNEI. The CDR3 contains 12 residues. Trimming pared 7 bases from V and 4 bases from J, leaving 10 bases between. The CDR3 nucleotides read TGTGCCAGCAACGAAGGGTCCTATGGCTACACCTTC. This sequence encodes CASNEGSYGYTF.

This clonotype was detected only a few times. The J gene is TRBJ2-2, the V gene TRBV27; D gene uncertain. V lost 5 bases to trimming and J lost 1 base, with 5 bases between them. The CDR3 is made up of 13 amino acids. Per the germline V gene, CDR1 is MNHEY and CDR2 is SMNVEV (reference sequence). CDR3 bases: TGTGCCAGCAGTCCGTTGAACACCGGGGAGCTGTTTTTT. It is translated as CASSPLNTGELFF.

The chain has TRBV14 and TRBJ1-2, with TRBD1 matching over 7 bases. J gave up 2 bases and V 4 bases, and 19 bases lay outside the gene matches. Germline loops: CDR1 SGHDN, CDR2 FVKESK. The CDR3 is 19 residues long. Here the CDR3 reads CASSPQTPTGTYGNYGYTF. The DNA for the CDR3 is TGTGCCAGCAGCCCTCAAACCCCGACAGGGACCTACGGCAACTATGGCTACACCTTC.

The chain couples TRBV9 to TRBJ2-1; D tentatively reads TRBD1 or TRBD2 (7 bases each). V lost 1 base and J 8 bases, leaving 16 bases between the germline ends. The CDR3 totals 15 residues. CDR1 and CDR2 from the germline V gene are SGDLS and YYNGEE. For the CDR3, the DNA is TGTGCCAGCAGCGTACCAGGGGGGAGGGCCGATGAGCAGTTCTTC. Amino acid sequence: CASSVPGGRADEQFF.

This clonotype has a handful of counts. The chain employs TRBV4-3 and TRBJ2-2; 14 bases match TRBD2. The ends lost 0 bases at V and 7 bases at J; junction bases unmatched: 13. Germline V gene lookup returns CDR1 LGHNA and CDR2 YSLEER. This CDR3 comprises 20 residues. In nucleotides, the CDR3 is TGCGCCAGCAGCCAAGATAGCCGCAAGGGACTAGCGGGAGAGTTCGGGGAGCTGTTTTTT. Translation: CASSQDSRKGLAGEFGELFF.

The chain joins TRBV29-1 to TRBJ2-5; the match to TRBD1 covers 9 bases. The germline CDR1 and CDR2 sequences are SQVTM and ANQGSEA. The trim removed 0 bases at V and 5 bases at J, leaving 7 bases unmatched. The CDR3 has 15 amino acids. This CDR3 reads CSVEDGGTGRETQYF. Written as DNA, the CDR3 is TGCAGCGTTGAAGATGGCGGGACAGGGAGGGAGACCCAGTACTTC.